This T cell receptor beta chain was sequenced for a study of monozygotic twins with inflammatory bowel disease (dated by TCRdb to between 2017 and 2020). About the full investigation: A total of 28 monozygotic twin pairs were included in the full study, comprising nine German pairs (four IBD-concordant, five IBD-discordant) and 19 IBD-discordant Danish pairs. Disease-associated traits were sought mainly through comparisons between IBD patients and their genetically identical healthy co-twins within discordant pairs. Each individual had, on average, about 151 000 unique TCRalpha sequences and 181 000 unique TCRbeta sequences available for analysis. Broad study findings and their caveats: Compared with healthy twins, IBD patients shared fewer clonotypes with other individuals, and the difference was most pronounced in patients with signs of disease activity. Different T cell subtypes could not be distinguished in the analysis. TCRbeta repertoire diversity, by inverse Simpson index, was decreased in IBD patients compared with their healthy co-twins. Background noise and inter-individual variability may have been introduced into the repertoires by the differing immunosuppressive treatments among patients. The results gave no support for a single strong signal or clonotype linked to IBD. No difference in repertoire similarity was observed between concordant and discordant twins, possibly owing to limited statistical power.

As concerns this clonotype: The antigen this receptor binds is unknown.

A roughly 2.6 ml peripheral blood sample was drawn into PAXgene tubes per donor and stored at -80°C. Without any T cell sorting, total RNA was extracted from whole blood using the PAXgene blood miRNA kit on an automated QIAcube. Deep TCRalpha and TCRbeta repertoire profiling with unique molecular barcoding was performed on peripheral blood of monozygotic twin pairs concordant or discordant for inflammatory bowel disease. Smoking habits were recorded for all twin pairs, and each individual was classified as a current, former or never smoker. Spanning cysteine to phenylalanine, the CDR3 consists of 12 amino acids. Nucleotide data are not available. Based on the germline V gene, the CDR1 and CDR2 sequences are SGHRS and YFSETQ. Library construction relied on 5' RACE. Each TCR library was prepared from about 4,000 ng of total RNA. For each sample, cDNA synthesis with SMARTScribe reverse transcriptase was split into eight separate reactions. During cDNA synthesis, template switching introduced unique molecular identifiers that contained a 6-nucleotide sample barcode. Two nested PCRs of about 16 and 10 cycles amplified the TCRalpha and TCRbeta cDNA, and bead purification followed each PCR. Before amplification, cDNA was treated with uracil DNA-glycosylase and purified using the QIAquick PCR purification kit. The second PCR added Illumina TruSeq-compatible adapters along with sample-specific barcodes. Library quality and concentration were checked on TapeStation and Qubit, and libraries were pooled at roughly 5 ng each. The pooled libraries were sequenced with 2 x 100 bp reads and custom sequencing primers on an Illumina HiSeq2500 single-index Rapid Run. The authors' analysis ran thus. MiGEC version 1.2.6 was used for UMI-based consensus assembly, which corrected PCR and sequencing errors. MiXCR version 2.1.1 handled V(D)J alignment, clonotype assembly and CDR3 extraction. To normalise gene usage, clonotype sharing and MAIT/NKT TCR abundance, the top 1000, 10 000 and 20 000 clonotypes in each sample were analysed. Diversity was computed as the inverse Simpson index with the vegan R package after downsampling to 27 000 UMIs. Statistical testing used paired Mann-Whitney U tests on the discordant twin pairs and applied Benjamini-Hochberg correction for multiple testing. TCRdb reprocessed the reads into one record per CDR3 protein sequence, lacking DNA. TCRdb's processing, not the study's, gives the V and J calls here. The sample's clone listing holds under 200,000 distinct CDR3 sequences. The top ten clones comprise roughly 2.4% of the sample.

The sequencing input was blood. The receptor's source is a human donor with ulcerative colitis or Crohn's disease, or a healthy co-twin of an affected twin (not recorded which). The rearrangement joined TRBV5-1 to TRBJ2-5. The CDR3 region: CASSLFRETQYF.